The 4 T cell receptor beta chains below all came from one sample that was sequenced in a study of early stage breast cancer tumors. Clones were sequenced by immunoSEQ multiplex PCR, and TCRdb holds only the in-frame ones, with some missing. The sample has about 38,000 clones, less than 80% seen once. The sequenced material came from blood. The receptors shown here come from a person in their sixties or seventies with breast cancer.

The genes are TRBV7-8 and TRBJ1-5, with D perhaps TRBD1 (6 bases). Germline V gives CDR1 SGHVS, CDR2 FQNEAQ. The V gene lost 1 base and the J gene lost 5 bases, with 12 bases spanning the gap. The CDR3 is made up of 15 amino acids. For the CDR3, the DNA is TGTGCCAGCAGCTTAGTCGGGGGCCTCTATCAGCCCCAGCATTTT. Amino acids: CASSLVGGLYQPQHF.

The CDR3 DNA is TGTGCCAGTGGGTCACCGACCTACGAGCAGTACTTC. Protein sequence: CASGSPTYEQYF. This chain joins TRBV27 and TRBJ2-7; D not resolved. V lost 9 bases and J lost 2, with 11 bases in between. The CDR3 length is 12 residues. Per the germline V gene, CDR1 is MNHEY and CDR2 is SMNVEV (reference sequence).

The V and J genes are TRBV4-1 and TRBJ1-2; tentative D call: TRBD1 (5 bases). The CDR3 runs 13 residues. The germline CDR1 and CDR2 sequences are MGHRA and YSYEKL. V was clipped by 4 bases and J by 8 bases, with 14 bases between them. The CDR3 nucleotides read TGCGCCAGCAGCCCAGGTACAGGCTGGGGCTACACCTTC. It is translated as CASSPGTGWGYTF.

This clone was detected only a few times. The CDR3 protein is CASSLSHSNSPLHF. CDR3 sequence (DNA): TGTGCCAGCAGTTTGTCCCACAGCAATTCACCCCTCCACTTT. V usage is TRBV27 and J usage is TRBJ1-6; D gene unclear. V lost 3 bases and J lost 7, with 10 bases in between. The CDR3 covers 14 residues. Germline V gene sequence: CDR1 MNHEY, CDR2 SMNVEV (reference sequence).